Below, 15 T cell receptor beta chains from the same sample are listed, as sequenced in a study of shared clonotypes between healthy human individuals. Assay used: immunoSEQ multiplex PCR; TCRdb lists only in-frame clones, some missing. The sample lists about 2.4 million clones, 93% occurring once. The sequenced sample was naive CD4+ T cells from PBMCs. Subset denoted: CD45RA+ positively selected. These receptors were taken from a man aged 18 to 30 in good health. Some clones in this sample may be carry-over from other donors' samples.

The chain combines TRBV6-5 with TRBJ2-7; TRBD2 is a possible D gene (5 bases). CDR3 length equals 14 residues. The germline gives CDR1 MNHEY, CDR2 SVGAGI. V was trimmed by 4 bases and J by 5 bases, leaving 15 bases between them. The CDR3 coding sequence is TGTGCCAGCAGTTTGGTGGCTAGCTCAAACGAGCAGTACTTC. Translated, it gives CASSLVASSNEQYF.

This rearrangement joins TRBV28 to TRBJ1-1, with a tentative D call TRBD1 (5 bases). Germline CDR1 is MDHEN and CDR2 is SYDVKM. Trimming shortened V by 6 bases and J by 8 bases, and 16 bases separated the two germline ends. The CDR3 has 13 amino acids. The CDR3 DNA follows: TGTGCCAGCAGCCTCGGCGGGGACGAAGAAGCTTTCTTT. As protein: CASSLGGDEEAFF. Filled out from reference TRBV28 and TRBJ1-1, the complete variable domain reads DVKVTQSSRYLVKRTGEKVFLECVQDMDHENMFWYRQDPGLGLRLIYFSYDVKMKEKGDIPEGYSVSREKKERFSLILESASTNQTSMYLCASSLGGDEEAFFGQGTRLTVV.

The rearrangement joins TRBV7-6 to TRBJ1-1, with D unclear. The germline gives CDR1 SGHVS, CDR2 FNYEAQ. Trimming left V 1 base short and J 1 base short, with 7 bases between. The CDR3 has 14 amino acids. DNA of the CDR3: TGTGCCAGCAGCTTAGATAGTAGGAACACTGAAGCTTTCTTT. Its protein product is CASSLDSRNTEAFF.

The table lists this clone with a count of one. The V gene is TRBV29-1, the J gene TRBJ1-1; no firm D call. The CDR3 length is 16 residues. From germline, CDR1 is SQVTM and CDR2 ANQGSEA. The germline V and J ends were trimmed by 3 bases and 0 bases, with 17 bases remaining between them. The CDR3 here is CSVEVYAAQMNTEAFF. The CDR3 nucleotides read TGCAGCGTTGAGGTGTATGCGGCACAGATGAACACTGAAGCTTTCTTT.

The V and J genes are TRBV18 and TRBJ1-1; the D gene is possibly TRBD1 (5 bases). Germline CDR1 and CDR2: KGHSH and LQKENI. CDR3 length: 14 amino acids. V was clipped by 6 bases and J by 5 bases, with 16 bases between them. CDR3 sequence: CASSSDRGRTEAFF. The CDR3, as DNA: TGTGCCAGCTCCTCAGACAGAGGGCGGACTGAAGCTTTCTTT.

This chain uses TRBV27 with TRBJ2-7; 8 bases match TRBD1. V shed 3 bases and J 4 bases; nucleotides not matched to a gene: 20. The CDR3 is 19 residues long. The germline V gene encodes CDR1 MNHEY and CDR2 SMNVEV (reference sequence). The DNA of the CDR3 is TGTGCCAGCAGTTTTTCCCATAAACCCCAGAACAGGGGGATTTACGAGCAGTACTTC. It translates to CASSFSHKPQNRGIYEQYF.

The rearrangement joins TRBV5-1 to TRBJ2-1; TRBD2 might be the D (6 bases). Trimming pared 2 bases from V and 0 bases from J, leaving 12 bases between. The CDR3 sequence is 16 residues long. From germline, CDR1 is SGHRS and CDR2 YFSETQ. The CDR3 nucleotides read TGCGCCAGCAGCTTATCGGGAGTTATCTCCTACAATGAGCAGTTCTTC. It translates to CASSLSGVISYNEQFF.

V usage is TRBV19 and J usage is TRBJ2-2; no clear D gene. The V gene lost 4 bases and the J gene lost 9 bases, with 12 bases spanning the gap. Germline CDR1 LNHDA, CDR2 SQIVND (reference sequence). The CDR3 loop spans 13 amino acids. CDR3 protein: CASSTVPAWELFF. CDR3 coding DNA: TGTGCCAGTAGTACGGTACCCGCTTGGGAGCTGTTTTTT. Full variable domain (outside the CDR3, taken from reference TRBV19 and TRBJ2-2): DGGITQSPKYLFRKEGQNVTLSCEQNLNHDAMYWYRQDPGQGLRLIYYSQIVNDFQKGDIAEGYSVSREKKESFPLTVTSAQKNPTAFYLCASSTVPAWELFFGEGSRLTVL.

V and J are TRBV28 and TRBJ2-3, with 9 bases matching TRBD2. The CDR3 is 15 residues long. CDR1 MDHEN and CDR2 SYDVKM come from the germline V gene. The junction had 9 bases not matched to a gene; V was cut back by 2 bases and J by 9 bases. For the CDR3, the DNA is TGTGCCAGCAGTTTAACTAGCGGGCCAAGACCCACGCAGTATTTT. Translation: CASSLTSGPRPTQYF.

This clone was observed once. The CDR3 loop reads CASSLLISNTEAFF. DNA for the CDR3: TGTGCCAGCAGCTTGTTAATCTCGAACACTGAAGCTTTCTTT. This chain joins TRBV5-6 and TRBJ1-1; D remains unclear. The CDR3 runs 14 residues. V was pared by 1 base and J by 1 base, with 8 bases between. CDR1 and CDR2 (germline): SGHDT, YYEEEE.

The V and J genes are TRBV5-1 and TRBJ2-3, with TRBD2 identical over 12 bases. This CDR3 comprises 17 residues. Per germline, CDR1 SGHRS and CDR2 YFSETQ. The J segment lost 2 bases and the V segment lost 4 bases, leaving 8 bases of the junction unmatched. CDR3 residues: CASSPLAGGPVTDTQYF. In nucleotides, the CDR3 is TGCGCCAGCAGCCCCCTAGCGGGAGGGCCCGTCACAGATACGCAGTATTTT.

The CDR3 bases are TGCAGCGGCCCCGTGAAGCGGGGAAACGAGCAGTACTTC. It is translated as CSGPVKRGNEQYF. The V gene is TRBV29-1, the J gene TRBJ2-7, with TRBD2 identical over 7 bases. Trimming took 7 bases from V and 5 from J; bases not matched to a gene: 11. This CDR3 region has 13 residues. The germline V gene encodes CDR1 SQVTM and CDR2 ANQGSEA.

V and J are TRBV9 and TRBJ2-5, with TRBD2 matching 7 bases. In germline, CDR1 is SGDLS, CDR2 YYNGEE. The CDR3 sequence is 17 residues long. V was pared by 0 bases and J by 1 base, with 9 bases of the junction left unmatched. The CDR3 sequence is CASSVATSLAVQETQYF. The CDR3 coding sequence is TGTGCCAGCAGCGTAGCTACTTCGCTAGCGGTCCAAGAGACCCAGTACTTC.

In regard to this clone: Other DNA sequences in the same sample also yield this CDR3. This chain joins TRBV18 and TRBJ1-5; 7 nucleotides line up with TRBD1. Trimming removed 6 bases from V and 2 bases from J; junction bases left unmatched: 4. Germline V gene data show CDR1 as KGHSH and CDR2 as LQKENI. This CDR3 spans 14 amino acids. CDR3: CASSRQGGNQPQHF. The CDR3 bases are TGTGCCAGCTCCCGACAGGGTGGCAATCAGCCCCAGCATTTT.

This chain uses TRBV19 with TRBJ2-7, with TRBD1 identical over 8 bases. This CDR3 has 15 amino acids. J was trimmed by 1 base and V by 4 bases; bases with no gene match: 6. Germline lookup yields CDR1 LNHDA and CDR2 SQIVND (reference sequence). The CDR3 loop reads CASSTDRGGSYEQYF. The CDR3 coding sequence is TGTGCCAGTAGTACCGACAGGGGAGGTTCCTACGAGCAGTACTTC.